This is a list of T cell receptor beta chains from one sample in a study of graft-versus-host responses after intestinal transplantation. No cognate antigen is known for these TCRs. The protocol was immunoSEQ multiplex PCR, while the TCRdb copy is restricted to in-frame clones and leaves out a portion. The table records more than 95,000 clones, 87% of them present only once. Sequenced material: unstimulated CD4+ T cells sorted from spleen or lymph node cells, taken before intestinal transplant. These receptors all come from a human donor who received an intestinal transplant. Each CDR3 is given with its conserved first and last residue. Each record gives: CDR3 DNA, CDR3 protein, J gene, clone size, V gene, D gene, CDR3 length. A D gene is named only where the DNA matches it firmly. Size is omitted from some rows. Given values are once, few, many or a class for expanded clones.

CDR3 DNA: TGTGCCAGCAGCTCCACACTAGCTAACTATGGCTACACCTTC
CDR3 protein: CASSSTLANYGYTF
J gene: TRBJ1-2
clone size: NA
V gene: TRBV7-9
D gene: NA
CDR3 length: 14

CDR3 DNA: TGTGCCAGCAGCTTATTTGGGACAGGGGGCAGTACTGGAAACACCATATATTTT
CDR3 protein: CASSLFGTGGSTGNTIYF
J gene: TRBJ1-3
clone size: NA
V gene: TRBV7-6
D gene: TRBD1
CDR3 length: 18

CDR3 DNA: TGTGCCAGCAGCTTGGCGTTAAACAGGTTTTACTACGAGCAGTACTTC
CDR3 protein: CASSLALNRFYYEQYF
J gene: TRBJ2-7
clone size: NA
V gene: TRBV5-6
D gene: NA
CDR3 length: 16

CDR3 DNA: TGTGCCAGCAGCAGGACGGTCACCGGGGAGCTGTTTTTT
CDR3 protein: CASSRTVTGELFF
J gene: TRBJ2-2
clone size: NA
V gene: TRBV2
D gene: NA
CDR3 length: 13

CDR3 DNA: TGTGCCAGCTCCGGGACAGACCACTATGGCTACACCTTC
CDR3 protein: CASSGTDHYGYTF
J gene: TRBJ1-2
clone size: NA
V gene: TRBV18
D gene: TRBD1
CDR3 length: 13

CDR3 DNA: TGTGCCAGCAGTATTAAGATGGGTGAGCAGTTCTTC
CDR3 protein: CASSIKMGEQFF
J gene: TRBJ2-1
clone size: NA
V gene: TRBV28
D gene: NA
CDR3 length: 12

CDR3 DNA: TGTGCCAGCAGACAAAACGTGGGGGGACAGCCCCAGCATTTT
CDR3 protein: CASRQNVGGQPQHF
J gene: TRBJ1-5
clone size: NA
V gene: TRBV2
D gene: NA
CDR3 length: 14

CDR3 DNA: TGTGCCAGCAATCGACGAGTGAACACTGAAGCTTTCTTT
CDR3 protein: CASNRRVNTEAFF
J gene: TRBJ1-1
clone size: NA
V gene: TRBV6-1
D gene: NA
CDR3 length: 13

CDR3 DNA: TGTGCGAGCAGGCCAGGGGTGGTTGAGACCCAGTACTTC
CDR3 protein: CASRPGVVETQYF
J gene: TRBJ2-5
clone size: NA
V gene: TRBV6-5
D gene: NA
CDR3 length: 13

CDR3 DNA: TGTGCCAGCAGAGGAATTCCTTACGAGCAGTACTTC
CDR3 protein: CASRGIPYEQYF
J gene: TRBJ2-7
clone size: few
V gene: TRBV6-1
D gene: NA
CDR3 length: 12

CDR3 DNA: TGTGCCAGCAGTGTCCGGGACGGTCAGTACTTC
CDR3 protein: CASSVRDGQYF
J gene: TRBJ2-4
clone size: NA
V gene: TRBV6-7
D gene: NA
CDR3 length: 11

CDR3 DNA: TGCGCCAGCAGCCAAGATGGACAGGGTTTCTACGAGCAGTACTTC
CDR3 protein: CASSQDGQGFYEQYF
J gene: TRBJ2-7
clone size: NA
V gene: TRBV4-1
D gene: TRBD1
CDR3 length: 15

CDR3 DNA: TGCAGCGTTGCAGGAGGAGCAGATACGCAGTATTTT
CDR3 protein: CSVAGGADTQYF
J gene: TRBJ2-3
clone size: NA
V gene: TRBV29-1
D gene: NA
CDR3 length: 12

CDR3 DNA: TGTGCCAGCCACCCAGGCACAAACAATGAGCAGTTCTTC
CDR3 protein: CASHPGTNNEQFF
J gene: TRBJ2-1
clone size: NA
V gene: TRBV6-4
D gene: NA
CDR3 length: 13

CDR3 DNA: TGTGCCAGCAGCTTGGAGGTTAGCTCCTACGAGCAGTACTTC
CDR3 protein: CASSLEVSSYEQYF
J gene: TRBJ2-7
clone size: NA
V gene: TRBV5-4
D gene: NA
CDR3 length: 14

CDR3 DNA: TGTGCCAGCAGTGAAGCGGGGACAGGGATGAATGAGCAGTTCTTC
CDR3 protein: CASSEAGTGMNEQFF
J gene: TRBJ2-1
clone size: NA
V gene: TRBV2
D gene: TRBD1
CDR3 length: 15

CDR3 DNA: TGTGCCAGCAGCCCCACGGGGACTAGCGTGAGAAAAAACATTCAGTACTTC
CDR3 protein: CASSPTGTSVRKNIQYF
J gene: TRBJ2-4
clone size: NA
V gene: TRBV11-1
D gene: TRBD2
CDR3 length: 17

CDR3 DNA: TGCAGCGTTGTGCAGGGCGACTATGGCTACACCTTC
CDR3 protein: CSVVQGDYGYTF
J gene: TRBJ1-2
clone size: NA
V gene: TRBV29-1
D gene: NA
CDR3 length: 12

CDR3 DNA: TGTGCCAGTAGTTTCCCTCAGGGAACGAGGACCCAGCATTTT
CDR3 protein: CASSFPQGTRTQHF
J gene: TRBJ1-5
clone size: NA
V gene: TRBV19
D gene: NA
CDR3 length: 14

CDR3 DNA: TGTGCCAGCAGGGGGGACAGGGGGCTCTACGAGCAGTACTTC
CDR3 protein: CASRGDRGLYEQYF
J gene: TRBJ2-7
clone size: NA
V gene: TRBV6-1
D gene: TRBD1
CDR3 length: 14

CDR3 DNA: TGTGCCAGCAGTTTGTTTCCAGGGAGGGGCTACACCTTC
CDR3 protein: CASSLFPGRGYTF
J gene: TRBJ1-2
clone size: NA
V gene: TRBV28
D gene: NA
CDR3 length: 13

CDR3 DNA: TGCGCCAGCAGCCCCCAGGTCGGGGGGGCCTTTAATGAGCAGTTCTTC
CDR3 protein: CASSPQVGGAFNEQFF
J gene: TRBJ2-1
clone size: NA
V gene: TRBV10-1
D gene: TRBD2
CDR3 length: 16

CDR3 DNA: TGCGCCAGCACTCCGGACGGAGGCTATGGCTACACCTTC
CDR3 protein: CASTPDGGYGYTF
J gene: TRBJ1-2
clone size: NA
V gene: TRBV5-1
D gene: NA
CDR3 length: 13

CDR3 DNA: TGTGCCAGCAGCTTCGGACTAGCTCGAGATACGCAGTATTTT
CDR3 protein: CASSFGLARDTQYF
J gene: TRBJ2-3
clone size: NA
V gene: TRBV11-3
D gene: TRBD2
CDR3 length: 14

CDR3 DNA: TGTGCCAGCAGCTTAGCGGGTTCCTGGAATGAGCAGTTCTTC
CDR3 protein: CASSLAGSWNEQFF
J gene: TRBJ2-1
clone size: NA
V gene: TRBV7-2
D gene: NA
CDR3 length: 14

CDR3 DNA: TGCGCCAGCAGCTTGGGGACGCAGTCCTACGAGCAGTACTTC
CDR3 protein: CASSLGTQSYEQYF
J gene: TRBJ2-7
clone size: NA
V gene: TRBV5-1
D gene: NA
CDR3 length: 14

CDR3 DNA: TGTGCCAGCGCGACGGCGAACCCGGAGACCCAGTACTTC
CDR3 protein: CASATANPETQYF
J gene: TRBJ2-5
clone size: once
V gene: TRBV19
D gene: NA
CDR3 length: 13

CDR3 DNA: TGTGCCAGCAGTGGGGGCACAGTGGGACCCTATGGCTACACCTTC
CDR3 protein: CASSGGTVGPYGYTF
J gene: TRBJ1-2
clone size: NA
V gene: TRBV2
D gene: NA
CDR3 length: 15

CDR3 DNA: TGTGCCAGCAGGGGACAGAACACTGAAGCTTTCTTT
CDR3 protein: CASRGQNTEAFF
J gene: TRBJ1-1
clone size: once
V gene: TRBV6-4
D gene: NA
CDR3 length: 12

CDR3 DNA: TGCGCCAGCAGCCTTACAGGGGGCCAAGAGACCCAGTACTTC
CDR3 protein: CASSLTGGQETQYF
J gene: TRBJ2-5
clone size: few
V gene: TRBV5-1
D gene: TRBD1
CDR3 length: 14

CDR3 DNA: TGTGCCAGCAGCTTAGGGCTAATTAGTCTAGAGACCCAGTACTTC
CDR3 protein: CASSLGLISLETQYF
J gene: TRBJ2-5
clone size: NA
V gene: TRBV11-2
D gene: NA
CDR3 length: 15

CDR3 DNA: TGTGCCAGCAGCCCCCAGACAGGCAAGAACACTGAAGCTTTCTTT
CDR3 protein: CASSPQTGKNTEAFF
J gene: TRBJ1-1
clone size: NA
V gene: TRBV9
D gene: NA
CDR3 length: 15

CDR3 DNA: TGTGCCAGCAGCCCAGGGGGGAGAGATAGTTTCTTC
CDR3 protein: CASSPGGRDSFF
J gene: TRBJ2-1
clone size: few
V gene: TRBV7-2
D gene: NA
CDR3 length: 12